The 27 T cell receptor beta chains given below trace back to one sample, sequenced in a study of CXCR3-negative and CXCR3-positive naive CD8 T cells. Via 5' RACE with UMI labels, TRB cDNA libraries were prepared. TCRdb reprocessed the 5' RACE reads; each CDR3 protein has one entry and no DNA is given. This repertoire includes about 56,000 distinct CDR3 sequences. Sequenced: memory CD8+ T cells from blood. The receptors were gathered from a human donor in good health. Some clones in this sample may be carry-over from other donors' samples.

The V and J genes are TRBV4-2 and TRBJ2-3; TCRdb indicates TRBD2, and absent DNA this call remains unverified. From germline, CDR1 is LGHNA and CDR2 YNFKEQ. This CDR3 is 17 amino acids long. The CDR3: CASSHRALAGEADTQYF.

The gene calls are TRBV7-8 and TRBJ2-7; lacking DNA, the TRBD2 call made by TCRdb goes unchecked. Germline loops: CDR1 SGHVS, CDR2 FQNEAQ. This CDR3 region has 14 residues. This CDR3 reads CASSPSGGAHEQYF. The full variable domain, in which reference TRBV7-8 and TRBJ2-7 provide the parts outside the CDR3, is GAGVSQSPRYKVAKRGQDVALRCDPISGHVSLFWYQQALGQGPEFLTYFQNEAQLDKSGLPSDRFFAERPEGSVSTLKIQRTQQEDSAVYLCASSPSGGAHEQYFGPGTRLTVT.

The V gene is TRBV6-5, the J gene TRBJ2-7; TCRdb reports TRBD1, a call that lacks DNA to check it against. Germline values: CDR1 MNHEY, CDR2 SVGAGI. CDR3 size: 15 residues. The CDR3 loop is CASSYATGDNYEQYF.

The rearrangement uses TRBV9 and TRBJ2-7; TCRdb returns TRBD1, unconfirmable since there is no DNA. The CDR3 sequence is 12 residues long. Germline V lookup: CDR1 SGDLS, CDR2 YYNGEE. The CDR3 loop is CASGAGGPVQYF.

This chain links TRBV29-1 with TRBJ2-7. Germline CDR1 and CDR2: SQVTM and ANQGSEA. CDR3 length: 14 amino acids. The CDR3 spells CSVVGWGTPYEQYF.

The chain uses TRBV9 and TRBJ2-1; the D call from TCRdb, TRBD2, cannot be confirmed without DNA. The CDR3 is 18 amino acids. Germline values: CDR1 SGDLS, CDR2 YYNGEE. The CDR3 sequence is CASSPGLAGVDSYNEQFF.

The J gene is TRBJ1-1, the V gene TRBV21-1; the TCRdb D gene call, TRBD1, has no DNA to confirm it. TRBV21-1 is designated a pseudogene. The CDR3 runs 15 residues. CDR3 amino acids: CASNNKQEVDTEAFF.

The chain employs TRBV29-1 and TRBJ2-7; TCRdb selects TRBD1, and the lack of DNA leaves this call unchecked. Looked up from germline, CDR1 is SQVTM and CDR2 is ANQGSEA. The CDR3 contains 16 residues. The chain's CDR3 is CSVEDRGRVEPCEQYF.

The CDR3 loop is CSAGGSGVGYEQYF. V gene TRBV20-1 combines with J gene TRBJ2-7; TCRdb reports TRBD1, a call that lacks DNA to check it against. The CDR3 spans 14 residues. Germline CDR1 and CDR2: DFQATT and SNEGSKA (reference sequence).

The V call is TRBV7-9, the J call TRBJ1-1; with no DNA, the TCRdb D assignment of TRBD1 cannot be verified. The germline V gene has CDR1 SEHNR and CDR2 FQNEAQ (reference sequence). This CDR3 comprises 12 residues. CDR3 sequence: CASSPRGTEAFF.

The chain carries TRBV6-2 or TRBV6-3 and TRBJ2-7; TCRdb gives TRBD1 as the D gene, but with no DNA this cannot be confirmed. CDR3 length equals 13 residues. In germline, CDR1 is MNHEY, CDR2 SVGEGT. CDR3: CACIGTGDYEQYF.

The rearrangement joins TRBV19 to TRBJ1-1. The CDR3 length is 13 residues. Germline-derived CDR1 and CDR2 are LNHDA and SQIVND (reference sequence). The CDR3 region is CASRIDGNTEAFF.

The chain carries TRBV7-2 and TRBJ2-7; the TRBD2 assignment by TCRdb is unverifiable without DNA. The CDR3 totals 15 residues. Germline V gene data show CDR1 as SGHTA and CDR2 as FQGNSA. The CDR3 reads CASSETSGPAYEQYF.

This chain connects TRBV5-1 to TRBJ2-7; TCRdb returns TRBD2, unconfirmable since there is no DNA. Per the germline V gene, CDR1 is SGHRS and CDR2 is YFSETQ. This CDR3 spans 15 amino acids. Here the CDR3 reads CASSLDLGPPYEQYF.

The CDR3 spells CASSLDSAGYNEQFF. The chain links TRBV7-6 to TRBJ2-1. The CDR3 consists of 15 residues. The germline CDR1 and CDR2 sequences are SGHVS and FNYEAQ.

V and J are TRBV4-3 and TRBJ2-1; no DNA is available, so the TRBD2 call from TCRdb remains unchecked. Per germline, CDR1 LGHNA and CDR2 YSLEER. The CDR3 totals 15 residues. Here the CDR3 reads CASSQDGTSYNEQFF.

The gene calls are TRBV20-1 and TRBJ2-3; TCRdb indicates TRBD1, and absent DNA this call remains unverified. The CDR3 is 18 amino acids. The germline V gene encodes CDR1 DFQATT and CDR2 SNEGSKA (reference sequence). CDR3 sequence: CSAKPIMIRPGALDTQYF.

CDR3 residues: CASSYNTGGSTEAFF. The chain couples TRBV5-1 to TRBJ1-1; TCRdb lists TRBD1, though no DNA is available to test this call. Germline assignment: CDR1 SGHRS and CDR2 YFSETQ. This CDR3 is 15 amino acids long.

This chain connects TRBV6-2 or TRBV6-3 to TRBJ2-1. CDR1 and CDR2 (germline): MNHEY, SVGEGT. The CDR3 is made up of 11 amino acids. CDR3 loop: CASSPSSEQFF.

V is TRBV5-1 and J is TRBJ2-1; without DNA, the TCRdb call of TRBD2 cannot be checked. This CDR3 has 14 residues. The germline V gene has CDR1 SGHRS and CDR2 YFSETQ. The CDR3 sequence: CASRLAGGLNEQFF.

This rearrangement joins TRBV2 to TRBJ2-4. CDR1 is SNHLY and CDR2 is FYNNEI in the germline V gene. This CDR3 comprises 16 residues. CDR3 region: CASSDLENLAKNIQYF.

The chain uses TRBV6-2 or TRBV6-3 and TRBJ2-7. CDR1 and CDR2 from the germline V gene are MNHEY and SVGEGT. This CDR3 has 14 residues. The CDR3 spells CASSYGSGYYEQYF.

The V gene is TRBV12-3 or TRBV12-4, the J gene TRBJ2-6. The CDR3 contains 15 residues. CDR3 region: CASIVSYSGANVLTF.

The chain links TRBV12-3 or TRBV12-4 to TRBJ1-6. This CDR3 is built from 13 residues. CDR3 region: CASSFQSNSPLHF.

This rearrangement joins TRBV7-9 to TRBJ2-7; the D call from TCRdb, TRBD2, cannot be confirmed without DNA. CDR1 and CDR2 (germline): SEHNR, FQNEAQ (reference sequence). The CDR3 spans 14 residues. The CDR3 sequence is CASSPGHSGYEQYF. Together with reference TRBV7-9 and TRBJ2-7, the CDR3 gives the full variable domain: DTGVSQNPRHKITKRGQNVTFRCDPISEHNRLYWYRQTLGQGPEFLTYFQNEAQLEKSRLLSDRFSAERPKGSFSTLEIQRTEQGDSAMYLCASSPGHSGYEQYFGPGTRLTVT.

This clonotype is labeled medium-sized (0.01 to 0.1%) based on frequency. This chain joins TRBV27 and TRBJ2-7; TCRdb's assignment of TRBD2 cannot be checked, as there is no DNA. There are 15 residues in the CDR3. Germline assignment: CDR1 MNHEY and CDR2 SMNVEV (reference sequence). CDR3 protein: CASSFSGHSSYEQYF.

The V gene is TRBV19, the J gene TRBJ1-1. Germline V gene sequence: CDR1 LNHDA, CDR2 SQIVND (reference sequence). The CDR3 covers 17 residues. CDR3 sequence reads: CASSIYLGIGMNTEAFF.